Shown below are 2 T cell receptor beta chains from a single sample sequenced in a study of cytomegalovirus exposure and HLA in healthy donors. In the PCR, 60 Vbeta and 13 Jbeta primers were used. The table came from immunoSEQ multiplex PCR; TCRdb's copy has only in-frame clones and leaves some out. The sample yields roughly 130,000 clones, roughly 80% seen once. Sequencing input: PBMCs. The receptor source for this set is a girl aged 2 to 9 in good health and CMV-seronegative.

This clone was picked up one time. This sequence joins TRBV30 and TRBJ2-4; 7 bases match TRBD1. CDR1 is GTSNPN and CDR2 is SVGIG in the germline V gene (reference sequence). The V segment lost 0 bases and the J segment 9 bases; nucleotides outside the gene matches: 11. CDR3 length: 15 amino acids. In DNA form, the CDR3 reads TGTGCCTGGAGTGTATATCTTAGGGGGCCTGGCATTCAGTACTTC. It translates to CAWSVYLRGPGIQYF. The full variable domain, in which reference TRBV30 and TRBJ2-4 provide the parts outside the CDR3, is SQTIHQWPATLVQPVGSPLSLECTVEGTSNPNLYWYRQAAGRGLQLLFYSVGIGQISSEVPQNLSASRPQDRQFILSSKKLLLSDSGFYLCAWSVYLRGPGIQYFGAGTRLSVL.

This clone was observed a single time. The chain couples TRBV25-1 to TRBJ1-1; D may be TRBD1 (6 bases). The V and J ends lost 5 bases and 1 base respectively, with 8 bases between them. The length of the CDR3 is 13 residues. Germline assignment: CDR1 MGHDK and CDR2 SYGVNS. The DNA for the CDR3 is TGTGCCAGCAGTCCGGGACAGAACACTGAAGCTTTCTTT. The encoded protein is CASSPGQNTEAFF.